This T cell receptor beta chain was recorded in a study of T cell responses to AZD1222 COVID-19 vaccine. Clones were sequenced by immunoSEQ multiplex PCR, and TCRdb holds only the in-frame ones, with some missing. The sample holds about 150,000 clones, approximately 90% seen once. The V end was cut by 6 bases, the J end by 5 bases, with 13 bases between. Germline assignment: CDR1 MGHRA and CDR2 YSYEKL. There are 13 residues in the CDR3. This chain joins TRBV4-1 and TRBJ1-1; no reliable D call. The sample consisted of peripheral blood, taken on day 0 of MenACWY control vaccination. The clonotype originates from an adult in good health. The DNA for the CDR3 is TGCGCCAGCAGACTTAATGGGAGGACTGAAGCTTTCTTT. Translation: CASRLNGRTEAFF.